This T cell receptor beta chain was obtained from a study of T-cell reconstitution after alpha-beta-depleted transplantation in children. CDR1 and CDR2 from the germline V gene are MNHEY and SVGAGI. The trim removed 2 bases at V and 6 bases at J, leaving 3 bases unmatched. The CDR3 consists of 14 residues. This clonotype was recorded a few times. Unique molecular identifiers were incorporated into the prepared TCRbeta library. Using its own MiXCR run on the PCR reads, TCRdb lists one record per CDR3 protein. The sample consists of 250,000 to 300,000 distinct CDR3 sequences, approximately 9.6% of them appearing once.

The V and J genes are TRBV6-5 and TRBJ2-7; 11 bases agree with TRBD2. The clonotype originates from a human donor who donated a stem cell graft to a child with SCID. Source: PBMCs from the stem cell graft donor, taken from the stem cell graft. The CDR3 loop reads CASSYIAGGPEQYF. The DNA for the CDR3 is TGTGCCAGCAGTTACATAGCGGGGGGGCCCGAGCAGTACTTC.